A single sample gave rise to the 19 T cell receptor beta chains below, sequenced in a study of T cells after yellow fever vaccination. TCRdb analysed the 5' RACE reads with MiXCR anew, one entry per CDR3 protein. This sample carries about 430,000 distinct CDR3 sequences, about 19% of them seen once, and the ten largest clones take over 15%. The input for sequencing was PBMCs, taken before the yellow fever booster vaccination. These receptors were collected from a man in his late teens or twenties who received the YFV17D yellow fever vaccine.

This clonotype was recorded a few times. The V and J genes are TRBV5-1 and TRBJ1-5, with D unclear. V lost 0 bases and J 1 base, leaving 8 bases between the germline ends. The CDR3 spans 15 residues. Germline V lookup: CDR1 SGHRS, CDR2 YFSETQ. The CDR3, as DNA: TGCGCCAGCAGCTTGGGGGTGTCCAGCAATCAGCCCCAGCATTTT. Translating gives CASSLGVSSNQPQHF.

J is TRBJ2-3 and V is TRBV4-3; TRBD2 might be the D (6 bases). The germline gives CDR1 LGHNA, CDR2 YSLEER. Trimming took 1 base from V and 1 from J, leaving 9 bases between them. The CDR3 has 15 residues. Here the CDR3 reads CASSQAGGGTDTQYF. CDR3 bases: TGCGCCAGCAGCCAAGCTGGCGGGGGCACAGATACGCAGTATTTT.

The sample holds a few counts of this clonotype. The chain joins TRBV19 to TRBJ1-1; D is unresolved. Germline V CDR1 and CDR2: LNHDA, SQIVND (reference sequence). V was shortened by 4 bases and J by 5 bases, with 14 bases between the two germline ends. The CDR3 contains 14 residues. CDR3 amino acids: CASSRRQRGTEAFF. The CDR3 DNA reads as TGTGCCAGTAGTAGACGCCAAAGAGGTACTGAAGCTTTCTTT.

This clonotype occurred once. The chain couples TRBV20-1 to TRBJ1-4; a possible D gene is TRBD1 (5 bases). V lost 5 bases to trimming and J lost 4 bases, with 17 bases between them. Germline V gives CDR1 DFQATT, CDR2 SNEGSKA (reference sequence). The CDR3 totals 15 residues. The CDR3 protein is CSAPVGGSDNEKLFF. The CDR3 DNA sequence: TGCAGTGCTCCCGTCGGGGGGTCTGATAATGAAAAACTGTTTTTT.

This clonotype was seen more than once but under ten times. V and J are TRBV5-1 and TRBJ2-3, with D tentatively TRBD2 (6 bases). In germline, CDR1 is SGHRS, CDR2 YFSETQ. V was shortened by 0 bases and J by 5 bases, with 10 bases between the two germline ends. The CDR3 extends over 14 amino acids. CDR3 sequence (DNA): TGCGCCAGCAGCTTGGCCGGGACTTTAGATACGCAGTATTTT. Its protein product is CASSLAGTLDTQYF.

The table lists this clonotype with a few counts. This chain connects TRBV20-1 to TRBJ1-4; 7 bases fit TRBD1. The length of the CDR3 is 20 residues. Trimming removed 3 bases from V and 5 bases from J; junction bases left unmatched: 24. Germline V gene lookup returns CDR1 DFQATT and CDR2 SNEGSKA (reference sequence). CDR3 protein: CSASRIPPFYTGAPNEKLFF. CDR3 bases: TGCAGTGCTAGTCGTATTCCGCCGTTTTATACAGGGGCCCCCAATGAAAAACTGTTTTTT.

The V and J genes are TRBV7-2 and TRBJ2-7; D uncertain. Germline loops: CDR1 SGHTA, CDR2 FQGNSA. The CDR3 runs to 12 residues. V lost 4 bases and J 4 bases, leaving 8 bases between the germline ends. DNA of the CDR3: TGTGCCAGCAGCTCATACAGATACGAGCAGTACTTC. It yields the protein CASSSYRYEQYF.

The table lists this clonotype with a few counts. This chain joins TRBV18 and TRBJ2-2; D unresolved. Germline V gene data show CDR1 as KGHSH and CDR2 as LQKENI. V shed 3 bases and J shed 3 bases, with 8 bases lying between them. This CDR3 is built from 14 residues. CDR3: CASSPRPDTGELFF. The CDR3, as DNA: TGTGCCAGCTCACCGCGCCCCGACACCGGGGAGCTGTTTTTT.

This chain connects TRBV7-2 to TRBJ1-6, with 8 bases aligning to TRBD1. The V gene's germline CDR1 is SGHTA and CDR2 FQGNSA. The CDR3 extends over 15 amino acids. Trimming cost V 6 bases and J 7 bases; bases outside gene matches: 8. The CDR3 sequence: CASRLSTGDNSPLHF. Written as DNA, the CDR3 is TGTGCCAGCAGACTTTCGACAGGGGACAATTCACCCCTCCACTTT.

The chain is built from TRBV24-1 and TRBJ2-6, with D perhaps TRBD1 (5 bases). Germline CDR1 is KGHDR and CDR2 is SFDVKD. Between the trimmed V and J ends, which lost 4 bases and 0 bases, there was a span of 9 bases. CDR3 size: 16 residues. CDR3 sequence: CATSDRAYSGANVLTF. The CDR3 DNA reads TGTGCCACCAGTGACAGGGCTTACTCTGGGGCCAACGTCCTGACTTTC.

The genes are TRBV11-2 and TRBJ2-2; no clear D gene. Looked up from germline, CDR1 is SGHAT and CDR2 is FQNNGV. The CDR3 loop spans 13 amino acids. Trimming stripped 3 bases from V and 5 bases from J, with 7 bases between. Written as DNA, the CDR3 is TGTGCCAGCAGCTTCACTTTGACCGGGGAGCTGTTTTTT. Protein sequence: CASSFTLTGELFF.

V and J are TRBV5-1 and TRBJ2-3; D perhaps matches TRBD2 (5 bases). The CDR3 has 17 amino acids. The germline CDR1 and CDR2 sequences are SGHRS and YFSETQ. V dropped 0 bases and J dropped 1 base, with 15 bases sitting between them. CDR3 amino acids: CASSLGVTRAGTDTQYF. The CDR3 DNA reads as TGCGCCAGCAGCTTGGGGGTAACTAGGGCTGGCACAGATACGCAGTATTTT.

The V call is TRBV20-1, the J call TRBJ1-4; 10 nucleotides line up with TRBD1. V shed 6 bases and J 8 bases; nucleotides not matched to a gene: 9. The CDR3 runs to 14 residues. The germline V gene has CDR1 DFQATT and CDR2 SNEGSKA (reference sequence). CDR3 nucleotide sequence: TGCAGTGCAACTCCGGGACAGGGGAACGAAAAACTGTTTTTT. The encoded protein is CSATPGQGNEKLFF.

This chain connects TRBV12-3 or TRBV12-4 to TRBJ2-1, with a weak D call TRBD1 (5 bases). This CDR3 comprises 12 residues. The V gene lost 3 bases and the J gene lost 8 bases, with 8 bases spanning the gap. CDR3 amino acids: CASSFVRDEQFF. CDR3 in DNA: TGTGCCAGCAGTTTCGTCAGGGATGAGCAGTTCTTC.

This rearrangement joins TRBV12-3 or TRBV12-4 to TRBJ2-3, with TRBD2 identical over 10 bases. This CDR3 comprises 16 residues. Germline trimming cut 6 bases from V and 6 bases from J; bases unmatched to any gene: 12. The CDR3, as DNA: TGTGCCAGCAGAAAACTAGCGGGGCCTGATTCGGATACGCAGTATTTT. Residues: CASRKLAGPDSDTQYF.

The table lists this clonotype with a few counts. This chain joins TRBV6-2 or TRBV6-3 and TRBJ2-7, with D hard to call. CDR1 MNHEY and CDR2 SVGEGT come from the germline V gene. This CDR3 has 14 amino acids. Trimming took off 0 bases at V and 3 bases at J, with 9 bases between the two ends. The CDR3 bases are TGTGCCAGCAGTTACTCTCCTGCCTACTACGAGCAGTACGTC. Protein sequence: CASSYSPAYYEQYV.

The CDR3 is CASTRTGQETQYF. The DNA for the CDR3 is TGTGCCAGCACCCGGACAGGCCAAGAGACCCAGTACTTC. V and J are TRBV5-5 and TRBJ2-5; 7 nucleotides align to TRBD1. With 6 bases clipped from V and 1 base from J, the junction kept 3 bases outside the gene matches. CDR1 and CDR2 (germline): SGHKS, YYEKEE (reference sequence). The CDR3 spans 13 residues.

This clonotype has ten or more counts. V is TRBV6-2 or TRBV6-3 and J is TRBJ2-1; 8 bases are a match to TRBD2. The CDR3 has 15 residues. Germline V gives CDR1 MNHEY, CDR2 SVGEGT. V dropped 6 bases and J dropped 10; count of bases not matched to a gene: 14. The CDR3 sequence: CASSIGGALQWEQFF. CDR3 nucleotide sequence: TGTGCCAGCAGCATCGGGGGGGCCCTACAATGGGAGCAGTTCTTC.

Only a few counts were recorded for this clonotype. J is TRBJ2-3 and V is TRBV6-5, with 10 bases identical to TRBD1. V dropped 6 bases and J dropped 6; count of bases not matched to a gene: 9. CDR1 MNHEY and CDR2 SVGAGI come from the germline V gene. The CDR3 runs 15 residues. The CDR3 loop reads CASSPPTGGFDTQYF. CDR3 bases: TGTGCCAGCAGCCCACCGACAGGGGGCTTTGATACGCAGTATTTT.